This section outlines one T cell receptor beta chain sequence together with its context. The antigen is unknown. The CDR3 extends over 16 amino acids. Germline CDR1 and CDR2: SGDLS and YYNGEE. Between the trimmed V and J ends, which lost 3 bases and 4 bases, there was a span of 16 bases. Treatment meaning: some 19 received Ad26.COV2.S at low or high dose, single or two shots; 5 received placebo; per-sample allocation not given. Repertoires come from day 63 after the first vaccine or placebo injection. An adult of 18-55 years in Boston served as donor. Ad26.COV2.S expressed prefusion-stabilized spike from the original Wuhan strain. This specimen belongs to a study of Ad26.COV2.S vaccination and SARS-CoV-2 variants. General observations from the study: Total T cell responses, in the TCR breadth and depth analyses, may have been underestimated. Marked by substantial breadth, spike-specific CD8+ and CD4+ T cell responses were reportedly seen after vaccination.

Sequenced by immunoSEQ multiplex PCR; TCRdb stores in-frame clones only, minus some. The sample gives about 350,000 clones, 70% to 90% of which show up once; about 3.3% is in the top ten. The clonotype originates from a person aged 18 to 65 who received the Ad26.COV2.S COVID-19 vaccine or a placebo. Sequenced material: peripheral blood, taken in a trial of Ad26.COV2.S vaccine versus placebo. The chain uses TRBV9 and TRBJ2-2; TRBD1 or TRBD2 may be the D gene (5 bases each). CDR3 sequence: CASSAALGVGTGELFF. The CDR3 DNA follows: TGTGCCAGCAGCGCCGCACTAGGGGTAGGCACCGGGGAGCTGTTTTTT.